This T cell receptor (beta chain) is drawn from a study of cytomegalovirus exposure and HLA in healthy donors. Study findings and constraints: Immune exposure was documented only through CMV serostatus.

The PCR contained 60 Vbeta and 13 Jbeta primers. The table came from immunoSEQ multiplex PCR; TCRdb's copy has only in-frame clones and leaves some out. This sample has some 69,000 clones; 65% to 70% occur once, and the top ten carry 13% to 15%. Concerning this clone: What it binds is not known.

The source material was PBMCs. This clonotype was obtained from a male donor in good health and CMV-seropositive.

The CDR3 bases are TGTGCCAGCAGCGTCAGGGGGCTTTACAATGAGCAGTTCTTC. Amino acid sequence: CASSVRGLYNEQFF. The chain has TRBV9 and TRBJ2-1; 8 bases align to TRBD1. V was clipped by 2 bases and J by 4 bases; unmatched bases: 2. The length of the CDR3 is 14 residues. Germline-derived CDR1 and CDR2 are SGDLS and YYNGEE.